A selection of T cell receptor beta chains follows, all from one sample in a study of beta chain features in type 1 diabetes. Sequencing was performed with immunoSEQ multiplex PCR; in TCRdb, only in-frame clones are kept and a portion is missing. The data show about 160,000 clones, 6.5% to 10% seen once. Sample: central memory CD4+ T cells from blood. The receptors derive from a woman between 18 and 29 years old with type 1 diabetes. Both conserved end residues are part of each CDR3. Fields, in order: D gene, J gene, V gene, CDR3 length, clone size, CDR3 DNA, CDR3 protein. A D gene is named only where the DNA matches it firmly. Not every row has a clone size; where given, it reads once, few, many or a size class.

D: TRBD2
J: TRBJ2-5
V: TRBV9
length: 13
size: few
DNA: TGTGCCAGCAGCAATCCGGGGGGAGAGACCCAGTACTTC
CDR3: CASSNPGGETQYF

D: TRBD1
J: TRBJ1-2
V: TRBV2
length: 13
size: many
DNA: TGTGCCAGTTCCCAGGGGGCGGGGAATGGCTACACCTTC
CDR3: CASSQGAGNGYTF

D: -
J: TRBJ2-5
V: TRBV7-6
length: 12
size: -
DNA: TGTGCCAGCAGCAACGACCGGGGGACCCAGTACTTC
CDR3: CASSNDRGTQYF

D: -
J: TRBJ2-5
V: TRBV4-3
length: 16
size: many
DNA: TGCGCCAGCAGCCGAAACTCGGGGGGCCCAGGAGAGACCCAGTACTTC
CDR3: CASSRNSGGPGETQYF

D: TRBD1
J: TRBJ2-7
V: TRBV27
length: 12
size: few
DNA: TGTGCCAGCAGTCCCCCAGGGGGTGGACAGTACTTC
CDR3: CASSPPGGGQYF

D: -
J: TRBJ2-6
V: TRBV5-4
length: 13
size: -
DNA: TGTGCCAGCAGCTTCCTGGGGGCCAACGTCCTGACTTTC
CDR3: CASSFLGANVLTF

D: -
J: TRBJ1-1
V: TRBV15
length: 13
size: few
DNA: TGTGCCACCAGCAGTAGGAGCAACACTGAAGCTTTCTTT
CDR3: CATSSRSNTEAFF

D: TRBD2
J: TRBJ2-3
V: TRBV10-3
length: 15
size: -
DNA: TGTGCCATCAGTGAACCAGCGGGGTCCACAGATACGCAGTATTTT
CDR3: CAISEPAGSTDTQYF

D: TRBD2
J: TRBJ2-1
V: TRBV4-2
length: 14
size: -
DNA: TGTGCCAGCACCTCGGGACTAGCGGGGTTAGAGCAGTTCTTC
CDR3: CASTSGLAGLEQFF

D: TRBD2
J: TRBJ2-2
V: TRBV23-1
length: 16
size: -
DNA: TGCGCCAGCAGACCCGACGGGGGGGGTTGGCCCGGGGAGCTGTTTTTT
CDR3: CASRPDGGGWPGELFF

D: -
J: TRBJ1-2
V: TRBV29-1
length: 14
size: -
DNA: TGCAGCGTTGAAGAACCTCTGGGGGGCTATGGCTACACCTTC
CDR3: CSVEEPLGGYGYTF

D: -
J: TRBJ2-5
V: TRBV9
length: 14
size: few
DNA: TGTGCCAGCAGCACCCAGGGTGCTGGAGAGACCCAGTACTTC
CDR3: CASSTQGAGETQYF

D: -
J: TRBJ2-2
V: TRBV5-4
length: 15
size: few
DNA: TGTGCCAGCAGCTTGGAACAGGACCCGAATTTGGAGCTGTTTTTT
CDR3: CASSLEQDPNLELFF

D: TRBD2
J: TRBJ2-1
V: TRBV5-1
length: 14
size: few
DNA: TGCGCCAGCAGCCCCGGCCATAGCGGGCCCGCTCAGTTCTTC
CDR3: CASSPGHSGPAQFF

D: -
J: TRBJ2-3
V: TRBV27
length: 15
size: few
DNA: TGTGCCAGCAGTTATATAAGCAGGCCCACAGATACGCAGTATTTT
CDR3: CASSYISRPTDTQYF